The 10 T cell receptor beta chains presented below share a single source sample, sequenced in a study of T cell responses to AZD1222 COVID-19 vaccine. Clones were read by immunoSEQ multiplex PCR, and TCRdb kept only the in-frame ones, dropping some. The data show 110,000 to 150,000 clones, with roughly 92% seen just once and around 3.8% held by the top ten. Sample: peripheral blood, taken on day 0 of AZD1222 vaccination. These receptors originate from an adult in good health.

The chain links TRBV12-3 or TRBV12-4 to TRBJ2-7; 7 bases are a match to TRBD1. This CDR3 spans 12 amino acids. With V trimmed by 3 bases and J by 10 bases, 6 bases remained unmatched. The CDR3 DNA reads as TGTGCCAGCAGTTTCGGGACAGCCTCTCAGTACTTC. Amino acids: CASSFGTASQYF.

The gene calls are TRBV6-5 and TRBJ2-1; possible D gene TRBD1, 5 bases. The CDR3 loop spans 12 amino acids. Trimming took off 4 bases at V and 13 bases at J, with 14 bases between the two ends. The germline V gene encodes CDR1 MNHEY and CDR2 SVGAGI. The CDR3: CASSSTQVRQFF. As DNA, the CDR3 is TGTGCCAGCAGTTCGACACAGGTGCGACAGTTCTTC.

This chain joins TRBV19 and TRBJ2-7, with D unclear. The CDR3 consists of 14 residues. Germline lookup yields CDR1 LNHDA and CDR2 SQIVND (reference sequence). The V end lost 5 bases, the J end lost 3 bases, and 14 bases lay between the germline ends. CDR3 region: CASSPPEPLYEQYF. The CDR3, as DNA: TGTGCCAGTAGTCCCCCTGAGCCTCTCTACGAGCAGTACTTC.

In its sample, this clone was seen once. The genes are TRBV2 and TRBJ1-5; tentatively, D is TRBD1 (5 bases). Trimming removed 9 bases at V and 0 bases at J, with 12 bases between. The CDR3 has 14 residues. Germline CDR1 and CDR2: SNHLY and FYNNEI. CDR3 protein: CASRPQASNQPQHF. CDR3 DNA: TGTGCCAGTCGACCACAGGCTAGCAATCAGCCCCAGCATTTT.

This clone has a handful of counts. The genes are TRBV5-1 and TRBJ2-2; 10 bases agree with TRBD1. The V segment lost 4 bases and the J segment 6 bases; nucleotides outside the gene matches: 3. The CDR3 covers 14 residues. Germline values: CDR1 SGHRS, CDR2 YFSETQ. CDR3 in amino acids: CASSLGQGAGELFF. CDR3 coding DNA: TGCGCCAGCAGCCTAGGACAGGGGGCCGGGGAGCTGTTTTTT.

The chain employs TRBV4-1 and TRBJ2-7; D is possibly TRBD2 (7 bases). Trimming left V 5 bases short and J 3 bases short, with 17 bases between. Germline assignment: CDR1 MGHRA and CDR2 YSYEKL. CDR3 size: 15 residues. DNA for the CDR3: TGCGCCAGCAGCAACGGAAAGGGGGGGAGCTACGAGCAGTACTTC. Protein sequence: CASSNGKGGSYEQYF.

This clone was seen a single time. The V call is TRBV15, the J call TRBJ2-5; 7 nucleotides line up with TRBD1. Germline loops: CDR1 LNHNV, CDR2 YYDKDF (reference sequence). This CDR3 comprises 14 residues. Losses at the gene ends were 0 bases for V and 4 bases for J; bases not matched to a gene: 2. CDR3 nucleotides: TGTGCCACCAGCAGAGACAGGGGGAGAGAGACCCAGTACTTC. As protein: CATSRDRGRETQYF.

The gene calls are TRBV7-2 and TRBJ2-7; D is undetermined. The CDR3 length is 13 residues. Germline V gene lookup returns CDR1 SGHTA and CDR2 FQGNSA. Trimming pared 5 bases from V and 3 bases from J, leaving 11 bases between. The CDR3 region is CASSPDVDYEQYF. CDR3 sequence (DNA): TGTGCCAGCAGCCCGGACGTAGACTACGAGCAGTACTTC.

The chain carries TRBV5-5 and TRBJ2-1, with D possibly being TRBD1 or TRBD2 (5 bases each). CDR3 length: 17 residues. CDR1 SGHKS and CDR2 YYEKEE come from the germline V gene (reference sequence). V dropped 2 bases and J dropped 7 bases, with 22 bases sitting between them. DNA of the CDR3: TGTGCCAGCAGCTTATCTCCGGGGCAGGGAAGTATAAATGAGCAGTTCTTC. Encoded protein: CASSLSPGQGSINEQFF. The full variable domain, in which reference TRBV5-5 and TRBJ2-1 provide the parts outside the CDR3, is DAGVTQSPTHLIKTRGQQVTLRCSPISGHKSVSWYQQVLGQGPQFIFQYYEKEERGRGNFPDRFSARQFPNYSSELNVNALLLGDSALYLCASSLSPGQGSINEQFFGPGTRLTVL.

This sequence joins TRBV28 and TRBJ1-2; 9 bases map to TRBD1. Germline assignment: CDR1 MDHEN and CDR2 SYDVKM. Trimming took 2 bases from V and 8 from J; bases not matched to a gene: 9. This CDR3 is built from 15 residues. Here the CDR3 reads CASSLTGGSGVGYTF. Here the CDR3 DNA reads TGTGCCAGCAGTTTAACAGGGGGCTCGGGTGTGGGCTACACCTTC.